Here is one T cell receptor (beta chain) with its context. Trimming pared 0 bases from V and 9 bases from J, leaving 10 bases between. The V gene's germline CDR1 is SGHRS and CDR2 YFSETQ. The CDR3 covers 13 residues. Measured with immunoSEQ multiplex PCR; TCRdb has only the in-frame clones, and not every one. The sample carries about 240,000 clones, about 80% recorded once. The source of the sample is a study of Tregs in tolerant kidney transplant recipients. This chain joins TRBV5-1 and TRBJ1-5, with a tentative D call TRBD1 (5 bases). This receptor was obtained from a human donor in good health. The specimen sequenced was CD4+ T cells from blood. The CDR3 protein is CASSLGQGPPQHF. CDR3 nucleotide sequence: TGCGCCAGCAGCTTGGGGCAGGGCCCGCCCCAGCATTTT.